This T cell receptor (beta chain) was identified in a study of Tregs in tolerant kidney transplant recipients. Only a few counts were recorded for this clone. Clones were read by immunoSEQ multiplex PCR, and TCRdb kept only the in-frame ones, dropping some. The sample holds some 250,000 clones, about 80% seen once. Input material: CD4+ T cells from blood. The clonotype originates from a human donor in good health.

CDR3 loop: CASRRQGPQEEQYF. CDR3 bases: TGTGCCAGCAGAAGACAGGGGCCCCAGGAGGAGCAGTACTTC. This chain joins TRBV6-1 and TRBJ2-7, with 8 bases matching TRBD1. Germline assignment: CDR1 MNHNS and CDR2 SASEGT. The V gene end was trimmed by 6 bases and the J gene end by 7 bases; junction bases not matched to a gene: 11. The CDR3 has 14 amino acids.